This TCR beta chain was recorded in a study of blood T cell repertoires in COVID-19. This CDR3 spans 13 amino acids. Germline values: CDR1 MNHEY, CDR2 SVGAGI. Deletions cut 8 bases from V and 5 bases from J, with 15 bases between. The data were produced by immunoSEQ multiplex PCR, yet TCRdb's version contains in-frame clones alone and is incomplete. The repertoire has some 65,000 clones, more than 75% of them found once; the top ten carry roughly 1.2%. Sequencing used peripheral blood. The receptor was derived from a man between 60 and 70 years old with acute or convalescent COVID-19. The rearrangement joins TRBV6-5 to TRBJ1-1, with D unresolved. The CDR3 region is CASFKRVRTEAFF. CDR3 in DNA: TGTGCCAGCTTTAAGAGGGTACGAACTGAAGCTTTCTTT.